Sequencing of this T cell receptor beta chain was carried out in a study of early T cells in non-severe SARS-CoV-2 infection. Background on the study: Bulk RNA from unsorted whole blood was sequenced; chains were unpaired.

Molecules of cDNA were individually given unique molecular identifiers that were attached to them. TCRdb called the 5' RACE reads again in MiXCR, with one record for every CDR3 protein. This table has approximately 39,000 distinct CDR3 sequences, about 9.3% appearing once. Regarding the study as a whole: Comparison of clonotypes with VDJdb favored anti-spike CD8 responses while missing private and CD4 specificities.

This CDR3 region has 17 residues. The V end was cut by 7 bases, the J end by 10 bases, with 26 bases between. Germline assignment: CDR1 MNHEY and CDR2 SVGAGI. This clonotype was observed a handful of times. Antigen: not known. The V gene is TRBV6-5, the J gene TRBJ1-6; the D gene is possibly TRBD1 (6 bases). This TCR was sampled from an adult who was a healthcare worker with PCR-confirmed SARS-CoV-2 infection or an uninfected control (not recorded which). Sample: whole blood. CDR3 coding DNA: TGTGCCAGCAAAACAGGGAGGCCATCCAAGCTTTGGTCACCCCTCCACTTT. Protein product: CASKTGRPSKLWSPLHF.